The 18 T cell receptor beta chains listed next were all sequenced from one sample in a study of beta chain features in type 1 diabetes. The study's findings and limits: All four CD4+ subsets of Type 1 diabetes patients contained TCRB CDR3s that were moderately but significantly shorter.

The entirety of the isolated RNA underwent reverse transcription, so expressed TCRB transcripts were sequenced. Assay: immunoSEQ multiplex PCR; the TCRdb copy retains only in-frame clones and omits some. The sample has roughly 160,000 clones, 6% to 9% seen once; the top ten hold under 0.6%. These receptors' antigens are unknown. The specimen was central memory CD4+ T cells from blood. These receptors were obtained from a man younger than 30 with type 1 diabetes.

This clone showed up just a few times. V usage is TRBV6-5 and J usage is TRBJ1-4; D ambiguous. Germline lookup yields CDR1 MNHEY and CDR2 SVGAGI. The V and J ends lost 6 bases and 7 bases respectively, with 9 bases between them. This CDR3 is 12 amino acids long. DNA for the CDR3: TGTGCCAGCAGCCCGGGAGCTGAAAAACTGTTTTTT. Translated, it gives CASSPGAEKLFF.

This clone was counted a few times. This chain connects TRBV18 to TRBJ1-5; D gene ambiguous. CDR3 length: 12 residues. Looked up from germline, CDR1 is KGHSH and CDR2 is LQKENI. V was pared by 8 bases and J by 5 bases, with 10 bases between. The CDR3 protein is CASPEIDQPQHF. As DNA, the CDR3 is TGTGCCAGCCCCGAGATCGATCAGCCCCAGCATTTT.

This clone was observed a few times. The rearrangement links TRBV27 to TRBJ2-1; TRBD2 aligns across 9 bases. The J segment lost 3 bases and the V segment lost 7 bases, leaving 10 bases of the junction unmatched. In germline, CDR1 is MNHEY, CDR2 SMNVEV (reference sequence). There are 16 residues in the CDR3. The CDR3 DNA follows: TGTGCCAGCACCGGGCGGGAGGGCTACTTCTACAATGAGCAGTTCTTC. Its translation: CASTGREGYFYNEQFF.

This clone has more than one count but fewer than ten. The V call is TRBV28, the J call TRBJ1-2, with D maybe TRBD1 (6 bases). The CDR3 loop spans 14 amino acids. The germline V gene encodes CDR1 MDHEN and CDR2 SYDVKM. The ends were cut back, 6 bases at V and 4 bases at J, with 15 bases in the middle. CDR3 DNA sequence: TGTGCCAGCAGGGTACAGGGCCAGCGCTATGGCTACACCTTC. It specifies CASRVQGQRYGYTF.

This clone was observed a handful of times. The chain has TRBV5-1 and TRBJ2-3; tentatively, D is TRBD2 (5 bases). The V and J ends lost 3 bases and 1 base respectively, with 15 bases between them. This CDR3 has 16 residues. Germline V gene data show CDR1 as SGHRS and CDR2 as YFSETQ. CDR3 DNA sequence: TGCGCCAGCAGCTCGATGCCGTTGGGAGGCACAGATACGCAGTATTTT. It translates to CASSSMPLGGTDTQYF.

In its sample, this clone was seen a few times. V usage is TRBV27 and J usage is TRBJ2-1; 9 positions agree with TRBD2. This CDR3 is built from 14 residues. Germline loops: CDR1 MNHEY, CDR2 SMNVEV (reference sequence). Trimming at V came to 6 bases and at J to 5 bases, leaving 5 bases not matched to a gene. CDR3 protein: CASRSGLAHNEQFF. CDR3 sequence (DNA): TGTGCCAGCAGATCGGGACTAGCCCACAATGAGCAGTTCTTC.

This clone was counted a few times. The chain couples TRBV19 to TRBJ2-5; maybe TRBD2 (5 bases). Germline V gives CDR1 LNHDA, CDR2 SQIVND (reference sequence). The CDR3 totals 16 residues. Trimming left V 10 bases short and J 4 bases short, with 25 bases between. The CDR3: CATAIYRRGQRETQYF. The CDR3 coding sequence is TGTGCCACCGCGATTTACCGGAGAGGGCAGAGAGAGACCCAGTACTTC.

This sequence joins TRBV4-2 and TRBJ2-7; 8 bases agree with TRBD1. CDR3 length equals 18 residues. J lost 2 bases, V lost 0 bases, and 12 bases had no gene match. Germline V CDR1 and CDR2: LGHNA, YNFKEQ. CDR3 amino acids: CASSQDIRQGSAPYEQYF. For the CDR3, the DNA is TGTGCCAGCAGCCAAGATATCAGACAGGGGAGTGCCCCCTACGAGCAGTACTTC.

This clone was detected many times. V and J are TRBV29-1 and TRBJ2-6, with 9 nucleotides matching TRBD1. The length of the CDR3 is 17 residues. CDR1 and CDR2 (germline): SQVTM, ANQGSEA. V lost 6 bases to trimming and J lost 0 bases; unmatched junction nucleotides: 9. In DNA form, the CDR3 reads TGCAGCGTCCCATTGGGACAGGGCGGCTCTGGGGCCAACGTCCTGACTTTC. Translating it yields CSVPLGQGGSGANVLTF.

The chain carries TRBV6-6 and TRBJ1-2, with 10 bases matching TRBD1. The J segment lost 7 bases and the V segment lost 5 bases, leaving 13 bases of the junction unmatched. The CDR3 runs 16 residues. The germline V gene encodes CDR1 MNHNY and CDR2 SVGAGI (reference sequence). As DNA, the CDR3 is TGTGCCAGCAGTCTGCTTAATGTTGGGACAGGGGTTGGCTACACCTTC. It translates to CASSLLNVGTGVGYTF.

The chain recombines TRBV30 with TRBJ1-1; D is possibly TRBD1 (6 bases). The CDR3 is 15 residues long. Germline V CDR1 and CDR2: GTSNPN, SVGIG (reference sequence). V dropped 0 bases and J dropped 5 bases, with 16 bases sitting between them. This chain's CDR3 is CAWSVWGGAKTEAFF. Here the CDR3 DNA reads TGTGCCTGGAGTGTATGGGGGGGGGCAAAAACTGAAGCTTTCTTT.

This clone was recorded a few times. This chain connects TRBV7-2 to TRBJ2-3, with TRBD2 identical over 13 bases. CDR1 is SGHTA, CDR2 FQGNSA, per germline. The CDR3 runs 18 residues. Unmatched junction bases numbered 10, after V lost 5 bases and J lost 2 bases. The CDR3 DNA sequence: TGTGCCAGCAGCCCCACGGGACTAGCGGGGACTTACACAGATACGCAGTATTTT. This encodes CASSPTGLAGTYTDTQYF.

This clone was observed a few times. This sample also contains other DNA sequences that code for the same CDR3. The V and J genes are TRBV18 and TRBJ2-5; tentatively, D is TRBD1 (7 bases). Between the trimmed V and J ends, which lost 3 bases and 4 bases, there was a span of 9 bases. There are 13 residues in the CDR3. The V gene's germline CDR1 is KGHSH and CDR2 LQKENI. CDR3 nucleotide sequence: TGTGCCAGCTCACCGCAGGGGGGAGAGACCCAGTACTTC. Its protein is CASSPQGGETQYF.

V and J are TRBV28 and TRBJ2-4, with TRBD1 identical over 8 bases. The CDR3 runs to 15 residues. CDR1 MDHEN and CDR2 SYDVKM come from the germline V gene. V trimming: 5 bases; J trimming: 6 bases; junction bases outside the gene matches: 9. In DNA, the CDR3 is TGTGCCAGCAGTCCCAATCAGGGGGCGGGAAACATTCAGTACTTC. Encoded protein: CASSPNQGAGNIQYF.

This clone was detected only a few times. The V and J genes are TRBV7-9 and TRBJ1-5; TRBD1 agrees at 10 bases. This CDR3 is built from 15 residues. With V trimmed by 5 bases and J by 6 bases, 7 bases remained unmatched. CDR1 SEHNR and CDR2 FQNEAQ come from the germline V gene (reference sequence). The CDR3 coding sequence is TGTGCCAGCAGCGTCGGACAGGGGGTAAGTCAGCCCCAGCATTTT. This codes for CASSVGQGVSQPQHF.

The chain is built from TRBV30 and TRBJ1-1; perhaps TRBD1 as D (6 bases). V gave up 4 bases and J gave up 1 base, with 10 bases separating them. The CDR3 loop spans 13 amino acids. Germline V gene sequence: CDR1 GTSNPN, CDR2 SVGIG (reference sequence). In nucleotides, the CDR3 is TGTGCCTGGACGAAACAGGGGAACACTGAAGCTTTCTTT. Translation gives CAWTKQGNTEAFF.

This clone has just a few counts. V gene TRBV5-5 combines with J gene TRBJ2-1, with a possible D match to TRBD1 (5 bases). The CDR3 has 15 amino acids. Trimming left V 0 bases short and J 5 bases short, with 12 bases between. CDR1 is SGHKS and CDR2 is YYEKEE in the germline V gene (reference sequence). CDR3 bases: TGTGCCAGCAGCTTGGTCTCAGGGATCCACAATGAGCAGTTCTTC. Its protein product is CASSLVSGIHNEQFF.

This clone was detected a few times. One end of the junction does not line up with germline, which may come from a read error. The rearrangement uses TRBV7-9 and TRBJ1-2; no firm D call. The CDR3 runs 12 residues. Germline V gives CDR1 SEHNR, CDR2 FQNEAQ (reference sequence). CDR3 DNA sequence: TGTGCCAGCAGCTTAGCGCTTGGTTCGACATTCTTC. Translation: CASSLALGSTFF.